These 32 T cell receptor beta chains originate from one sample sequenced in a study of follicular helper T cells after annual influenza vaccination. Sample time point: 2013-2014 season, 7 days after vaccination. Method: immunoSEQ multiplex PCR; TCRdb's copy keeps in-frame clones and lacks some. Here the sample spans some 8,300 clones, over 80% being singletons. Sequencing was performed on CXCR5+ CD38- circulating T follicular helper cells from blood, taken 7 days after influenza vaccination. Specified subset: circulating Tfh, non-naive CD4+CXCR5+PD-1+ (ICOS+CD38+ or ICOS-CD38-). Receptors were obtained from an adult who received the influenza vaccine.

The chain combines TRBV7-6 with TRBJ2-7, with 11 bases identical to TRBD2. Germline CDR1 and CDR2: SGHVS and FNYEAQ. Losses at the gene ends were 2 bases for V and 0 bases for J; bases not matched to a gene: 3. This CDR3 is 16 amino acids long. CDR3 nucleotide sequence: TGTGCCAGCAGCTTATCCGGGACTAGCGGCTCCTACGAGCAGTACTTC. It codes for CASSLSGTSGSYEQYF.

The V gene is TRBV5-1, the J gene TRBJ2-7, with 7 positions matching TRBD1. Germline CDR1 and CDR2: SGHRS and YFSETQ. The CDR3 loop spans 14 amino acids. The trim removed 3 bases at V and 4 bases at J, leaving 7 bases unmatched. As DNA, the CDR3 is TGCGCCAGCAGCTGGGGGACAGCTCAGTACGAGCAGTACTTC. Protein: CASSWGTAQYEQYF. The full variable domain, completed using reference TRBV5-1 and TRBJ2-7, is KAGVTQTPRYLIKTRGQQVTLSCSPISGHRSVSWYQQTPGQGLQFLFEYFSETQRNKGNFPGRFSGRQFSNSRSEMNVSTLELGDSALYLCASSWGTAQYEQYFGPGTRLTVT.

In its sample, this clone was seen once. This CDR3 is CASSYSGTGANVLTF. The CDR3 region has the DNA TGTGCCAGCAGTTACTCGGGGACTGGGGCCAACGTCCTGACTTTC. V and J are TRBV6-6 and TRBJ2-6; D gene unclear. The CDR3 length is 15 residues. V lost 0 bases to trimming and J lost 2 bases, with 5 bases between them. The germline V gene has CDR1 MNHNY and CDR2 SVGAGI (reference sequence).

This chain links TRBV6-1 with TRBJ1-1, with D possibly matching TRBD1 (6 bases). CDR1 is MNHNS, CDR2 SASEGT, per germline. The V end was cut by 4 bases, the J end by 5 bases, with 11 bases between. This CDR3 comprises 13 residues. CDR3 amino acids: CASSATQGTEAFF. Written as DNA, the CDR3 is TGTGCCAGCAGTGCCACACAGGGAACTGAAGCTTTCTTT.

V gene TRBV5-6 combines with J gene TRBJ1-4; D might be TRBD1 (5 bases). Germline V gene sequence: CDR1 SGHDT, CDR2 YYEEEE. The CDR3 has 15 residues. The V end was cut by 4 bases, the J end by 8 bases, with 18 bases between. CDR3: CASSPSRDGGEKLFF. CDR3 in DNA: TGTGCCAGCAGCCCAAGCCGGGACGGAGGGGAAAAACTGTTTTTT.

J is TRBJ2-1 and V is TRBV5-4, with D hard to call. Germline CDR1 SGHNT, CDR2 YYREEE (reference sequence). V dropped 5 bases and J dropped 6 bases, with 12 bases sitting between them. This CDR3 has 13 amino acids. The CDR3 reads CASRLTGANEQFF. The CDR3 nucleotides are TGTGCCAGCAGGTTGACTGGTGCCAATGAGCAGTTCTTC.

This rearrangement joins TRBV10-1 to TRBJ2-2; D unclear. This CDR3 spans 17 amino acids. Trimming cost V 0 bases and J 7 bases, with 18 bases left between them. Germline CDR1 and CDR2: WNHNN and SYGVQD (reference sequence). CDR3 DNA: TGCGCCAGCAGTGAGTCTGGTGTCTCAGTTGGTGACGGGGAGCTGTTTTTT. Amino acids: CASSESGVSVGDGELFF.

This chain joins TRBV11-2 and TRBJ1-2, with TRBD1 as a possible D gene (5 bases). CDR1 and CDR2 from the germline V gene are SGHAT and FQNNGV. CDR3 length equals 15 residues. Deletions cut 5 bases from V and 2 bases from J, with 15 bases between. Here the CDR3 DNA reads TGTGCCAGCAGCCCCGAGGGGCGAGGGAACTATGGCTACACCTTC. It encodes CASSPEGRGNYGYTF.

Here the CDR3 reads CASSSRDSYNEQFF. DNA for the CDR3: TGTGCCAGCTCATCCCGGGACAGCTACAATGAGCAGTTCTTC. The chain carries TRBV18 and TRBJ2-1; 7 nucleotides agree with TRBD1. Germline values: CDR1 KGHSH, CDR2 LQKENI. This CDR3 spans 14 amino acids. Trimming took 5 bases from V and 3 from J; bases not matched to a gene: 4.

The chain carries TRBV19 and TRBJ1-6, with 7 bases fitting TRBD1. The CDR3 extends over 13 amino acids. Looked up from germline, CDR1 is LNHDA and CDR2 is SQIVND (reference sequence). Trimming cost V 8 bases and J 9 bases; bases outside gene matches: 7. The CDR3 spells CASEDRDGSPLHF. The CDR3 nucleotides are TGTGCCAGTGAAGACAGGGATGGTTCACCCCTCCACTTT.

The rearrangement uses TRBV6-1 and TRBJ2-7; D not certain. The CDR3 has 12 amino acids. CDR1 MNHNS and CDR2 SASEGT come from the germline V gene. V lost 5 bases and J 2 bases, leaving 7 bases between the germline ends. CDR3 coding DNA: TGTGCCAGCAGTAAGGGTCCCTACGAGCAGTACTTC. Its protein is CASSKGPYEQYF.

Only one count was recorded for this clone. This chain links TRBV28 with TRBJ2-5; D may correspond to TRBD1 or TRBD2 (5 bases each). Germline lookup yields CDR1 MDHEN and CDR2 SYDVKM. This CDR3 region has 15 residues. Trimming shortened V by 6 bases and J by 1 base, and 15 bases separated the two germline ends. The chain's CDR3 is CASSVPGRGQETQYF. CDR3 nucleotides: TGTGCCAGCAGCGTACCGGGACGGGGCCAAGAGACCCAGTACTTC.

The gene calls are TRBV7-2 and TRBJ1-3; possible D gene TRBD1, 6 bases. In germline, CDR1 is SGHTA, CDR2 FQGNSA. V was pared by 5 bases and J by 1 base, with 12 bases between. CDR3 length equals 15 residues. CDR3 DNA sequence: TGTGCCAGCAGCCCCCAAAGGGGGTCTGGAAACACCATATATTTT. Its protein product is CASSPQRGSGNTIYF.

This clone was seen just once. V usage is TRBV7-2 and J usage is TRBJ1-1, with a weak D call TRBD1 (5 bases). There are 13 residues in the CDR3. Germline V gives CDR1 SGHTA, CDR2 FQGNSA. Deletions cut 3 bases from V and 5 bases from J, with 10 bases between. As DNA, the CDR3 is TGTGCCAGCAGCTTTCAGGGTTTGACTGAAGCTTTCTTT. It is translated as CASSFQGLTEAFF.

This chain links TRBV27 with TRBJ1-4; no firm D call. The V gene's germline CDR1 is MNHEY and CDR2 SMNVEV (reference sequence). The CDR3 spans 12 residues. V dropped 6 bases and J dropped 4 bases, with 6 bases sitting between them. The CDR3 region has the DNA TGTGCCAGCAGAATCGGTAATGAAAAACTGTTTTTT. This encodes CASRIGNEKLFF.

The chain employs TRBV5-4 and TRBJ2-3; TRBD2 matches at 8 bases. This CDR3 contains 14 residues. The junction had 4 bases not matched to a gene; V was cut back by 4 bases and J by 3 bases. Germline V gives CDR1 SGHNT, CDR2 YYREEE (reference sequence). The CDR3 nucleotides are TGTGCCAGCAGCACACGGGGGGGGACAGATACGCAGTATTTT. Translated: CASSTRGGTDTQYF.

The V call is TRBV10-1, the J call TRBJ2-5; 7 positions agree with TRBD2. V was pared by 9 bases and J by 5 bases, with 9 bases of the junction left unmatched. The CDR3 extends over 13 amino acids. Germline-derived CDR1 and CDR2 are WNHNN and SYGVQD (reference sequence). This CDR3 reads CARGGHNKETQYF. As DNA, the CDR3 is TGCGCCAGGGGAGGGCACAACAAGGAGACCCAGTACTTC.

J is TRBJ1-1 and V is TRBV30; D uncertain. CDR1 is GTSNPN and CDR2 is SVGIG in the germline V gene (reference sequence). V lost 0 bases and J 10 bases, leaving 15 bases between the germline ends. The CDR3 extends over 13 amino acids. The CDR3 nucleotides are TGTGCCTGGAGTGTAGGTGATGGAAGGAGAGCTTTCTTT. Translating gives CAWSVGDGRRAFF. Full variable domain (rest looked up from reference TRBV30 and TRBJ1-1): SQTIHQWPATLVQPVGSPLSLECTVEGTSNPNLYWYRQAAGRGLQLLFYSVGIGQISSEVPQNLSASRPQDRQFILSSKKLLLSDSGFYLCAWSVGDGRRAFFGQGTRLTVV.

The chain recombines TRBV29-1 with TRBJ2-7; 9 bases match TRBD2. Germline V gives CDR1 SQVTM, CDR2 ANQGSEA. V was pared by 4 bases and J by 0 bases, with 4 bases of the junction left unmatched. The CDR3 length is 14 residues. CDR3 nucleotides: TGCAGCGTTGGACTAGCGGCAAGCTCCTACGAGCAGTACTTC. It encodes CSVGLAASSYEQYF.

This chain connects TRBV29-1 to TRBJ1-5, with a weak D call TRBD1 (6 bases). CDR3 length: 13 amino acids. V lost 6 bases and J lost 5, with 14 bases in between. The germline V gene has CDR1 SQVTM and CDR2 ANQGSEA. CDR3 sequence reads: CSVLGQPDQPQHF. DNA of the CDR3: TGCAGCGTGCTGGGACAACCAGATCAGCCCCAGCATTTT.

V gene TRBV5-1 combines with J gene TRBJ2-5; D is perhaps TRBD2 (6 bases). V was cut by 4 bases and J by 4 bases, with 11 bases left in between. The CDR3 extends over 13 amino acids. CDR1 is SGHRS, CDR2 YFSETQ, per germline. CDR3 region: CASSGTWGETQYF. The CDR3 coding sequence is TGCGCCAGCAGCGGGACTTGGGGAGAGACCCAGTACTTC.

The chain uses TRBV21-1 and TRBJ2-1; the D call in the table, TRBD2, was not verified against the DNA. TRBV21-1 is given as a pseudogene. This CDR3 has 16 residues. CDR3: CASSKVAMSSYNEQFF. The CDR3 DNA is TGTGCCAGCAGCAAAGTCGCGATGAGCTCCTACAATGAGCAGTTCTTC.

The chain uses TRBV28 and TRBJ2-5, with 9 bases lining up with TRBD1. The CDR3 consists of 16 residues. J lost 5 bases, V lost 4 bases, and 11 bases had no gene match. Germline V gene lookup returns CDR1 MDHEN and CDR2 SYDVKM. This CDR3 reads CASSSSRTGVGETQYF. The CDR3 coding sequence is TGTGCCAGCAGTTCCTCCAGGACAGGGGTGGGGGAGACCCAGTACTTC. The variable domain in full, with the rest retrieved from reference TRBV28 and TRBJ2-5, is DVKVTQSSRYLVKRTGEKVFLECVQDMDHENMFWYRQDPGLGLRLIYFSYDVKMKEKGDIPEGYSVSREKKERFSLILESASTNQTSMYLCASSSSRTGVGETQYFGPGTRLLVL.

Regarding this clone: The sample carries other DNA sequences with the same CDR3. The gene calls are TRBV28 and TRBJ1-2; no definite D call. This CDR3 comprises 14 residues. Germline CDR1 and CDR2: MDHEN and SYDVKM. Trimming removed 6 bases at V and 4 bases at J, with 15 bases between. CDR3 DNA sequence: TGTGCCAGCAGCCTTGGGCTCAGCGGCTATGGCTACACCTTC. Protein sequence: CASSLGLSGYGYTF.

The rearrangement joins TRBV5-5 to TRBJ1-1, with D unresolved. The CDR3 has 12 amino acids. V was pared by 4 bases and J by 11 bases, with 15 bases between. From germline, CDR1 is SGHKS and CDR2 YYEKEE (reference sequence). This chain's CDR3 is CASSNPPGNAFF. In DNA form, the CDR3 reads TGTGCCAGCAGCAACCCCCCCGGGAATGCTTTCTTT. The full variable domain, completed using reference TRBV5-5 and TRBJ1-1, is DAGVTQSPTHLIKTRGQQVTLRCSPISGHKSVSWYQQVLGQGPQFIFQYYEKEERGRGNFPDRFSARQFPNYSSELNVNALLLGDSALYLCASSNPPGNAFFGQGTRLTVV.

The chain uses TRBV7-2 and TRBJ2-4, with 7 bases that match TRBD1. The CDR3 is 16 amino acids. The trim removed 5 bases at V and 9 bases at J, leaving 16 bases unmatched. The germline CDR1 and CDR2 sequences are SGHTA and FQGNSA. The CDR3 sequence: CASSQGRQGTQGIQYF. In nucleotides, the CDR3 is TGTGCCAGCAGCCAAGGTAGACAGGGAACACAGGGCATTCAGTACTTC.

The gene calls are TRBV4-3 and TRBJ1-4; the D is unclear. The CDR3 length is 14 residues. The germline CDR1 and CDR2 sequences are LGHNA and YSLEER. V shed 3 bases and J shed 4 bases, with 9 bases lying between them. CDR3 loop: CASSQRTDNEKLFF. DNA for the CDR3: TGCGCCAGCAGCCAGAGGACGGATAATGAAAAACTGTTTTTT.

V is TRBV15 and J is TRBJ2-1, with 7 positions matching TRBD2. V dropped 0 bases and J dropped 7; count of bases not matched to a gene: 9. Germline CDR1 reads LNHNV; CDR2 reads YYDKDF (reference sequence). The CDR3 loop spans 16 amino acids. CDR3 in DNA: TGTGCCACCAGCAGAGATTGGGCGGGAGTTGGGAATGAGCAGTTCTTC. Protein: CATSRDWAGVGNEQFF.

V gene TRBV6-5 combines with J gene TRBJ1-6; D unresolved. Between the trimmed V and J ends, which lost 2 bases and 8 bases, there was a span of 13 bases. The germline gives CDR1 MNHEY, CDR2 SVGAGI. The CDR3 is made up of 15 amino acids. The CDR3 DNA reads as TGTGCCAGCAGTTACGCGTATGGGAGCGATTCACCCCTCCACTTT. It is translated as CASSYAYGSDSPLHF.

The gene calls are TRBV19 and TRBJ2-2; D not resolved. Germline-derived CDR1 and CDR2 are LNHDA and SQIVND (reference sequence). The CDR3 spans 14 residues. V was clipped by 1 base and J by 9 bases, with 12 bases between them. The CDR3 nucleotides read TGTGCCAGTAGTATAGGGTACCTCGACCGGGAGCTGTTTTTT. Its protein is CASSIGYLDRELFF.

The rearrangement joins TRBV11-2 to TRBJ2-5; D unclear. CDR1 and CDR2 from the germline V gene are SGHAT and FQNNGV. The V gene lost 2 bases and the J gene lost 5 bases, with 18 bases spanning the gap. This CDR3 is 16 amino acids long. DNA of the CDR3: TGTGCCAGCAGCTTAAAGTCGCTCAATTTGGGTGAGACCCAGTACTTC. Translation: CASSLKSLNLGETQYF.

J is TRBJ1-1 and V is TRBV6-1, with D unresolved. Trimming stripped 5 bases from V and 3 bases from J, with 13 bases between. The germline gives CDR1 MNHNS, CDR2 SASEGT. The CDR3 extends over 14 amino acids. CDR3: CASSSGGEDTEAFF. CDR3 nucleotide sequence: TGTGCCAGCAGTTCCGGCGGGGAGGACACTGAAGCTTTCTTT.